The 13 T cell receptor beta chains given below trace back to one sample, sequenced in a study of identifying expanded T cells in peripheral blood. The table came from immunoSEQ multiplex PCR; TCRdb's copy has only in-frame clones and leaves some out. The repertoire consists of 55,000 to 60,000 clones, with roughly 87% occurring once and the leading ten covering about 3.7%. Sequencing was performed on blood. These receptor sequences come from a person between 18 and 70 years old in good health.

This clone was seen once. The chain uses TRBV29-1 and TRBJ1-1, with 11 bases identical to TRBD1. Germline CDR1 is SQVTM and CDR2 is ANQGSEA. After removal of 6 bases from V and 2 bases from J, the junction contained 5 bases not matched to a gene. The CDR3 spans 14 residues. The CDR3 nucleotides read TGCAGCGTGGGGAGGACAGGGGGCAACACTGAAGCTTTCTTT. Its protein product is CSVGRTGGNTEAFF.

This sequence joins TRBV2 and TRBJ2-2; D assignment may be TRBD1 or TRBD2 (6 bases each). Germline V gene lookup returns CDR1 SNHLY and CDR2 FYNNEI. Trimming took 1 base from V and 6 from J, leaving 12 bases between them. The CDR3 runs to 15 residues. CDR3 sequence: CASSEEDGGAGELFF. CDR3 DNA sequence: TGTGCCAGCAGTGAAGAGGACGGGGGCGCCGGGGAGCTGTTTTTT.

The chain combines TRBV29-1 with TRBJ2-1; TRBD2 matches 10 bases. Germline V CDR1 and CDR2: SQVTM, ANQGSEA. V lost 5 bases to trimming and J lost 6 bases; unmatched junction nucleotides: 4. The CDR3 consists of 13 residues. The CDR3, as DNA: TGCAGCGTTCGGACTAGCGGTTCCAATGAGCAGTTCTTC. It is translated as CSVRTSGSNEQFF.

The chain recombines TRBV11-2 with TRBJ1-2, with D perhaps TRBD1 (6 bases). Germline CDR1 is SGHAT and CDR2 is FQNNGV. The CDR3 is 20 residues long. Trimming took 0 bases from V and 1 from J, leaving 24 bases between them. The DNA for the CDR3 is TGTGCCAGCAGCTTAGATCCTTACCGGGACAACCCAGCGAGTAACTATGGCTACACCTTC. Protein product: CASSLDPYRDNPASNYGYTF.

The chain employs TRBV14 and TRBJ2-4, with D tentatively TRBD1 (6 bases). In germline, CDR1 is SGHDN, CDR2 FVKESK. The CDR3 totals 12 residues. V was pared by 2 bases and J by 14 bases, with 13 bases between. The CDR3 region is CASSQKQGREYF. DNA for the CDR3: TGTGCCAGCAGCCAAAAACAGGGACGGGAGTACTTC.

This clone was seen just once. The chain has TRBV5-5 and TRBJ2-3; TRBD1 agrees at 10 bases. The germline CDR1 and CDR2 sequences are SGHKS and YYEKEE (reference sequence). This CDR3 region has 19 residues. The V segment lost 0 bases and the J segment 2 bases; nucleotides outside the gene matches: 12. The CDR3 DNA sequence: TGTGCCAGCAGCTTGGAGGACAGGGGGAGTAAGGTGTACACAGATACGCAGTATTTT. Amino acids: CASSLEDRGSKVYTDTQYF.

The chain carries TRBV14 and TRBJ1-1; D is unclear. V was trimmed by 3 bases and J by 1 base, leaving 6 bases between them. The germline V gene encodes CDR1 SGHDN and CDR2 FVKESK. This CDR3 has 13 residues. In DNA form, the CDR3 reads TGTGCCAGCAGCCAGTCCCGGAACACTGAAGCTTTCTTT. Translated, it gives CASSQSRNTEAFF. Using reference TRBV14 and TRBJ1-1 for the parts outside the CDR3, the full variable domain is EAGVTQFPSHSVIEKGQTVTLRCDPISGHDNLYWYRRVMGKEIKFLLHFVKESKQDESGMPNNRFLAERTGGTYSTLKVQPAELEDSGVYFCASSQSRNTEAFFGQGTRLTVV.

This chain uses TRBV7-2 with TRBJ2-1; 9 bases line up with TRBD2. J was trimmed by 4 bases and V by 1 base; bases with no gene match: 2. Germline CDR1 and CDR2: SGHTA and FQGNSA. The length of the CDR3 is 15 residues. CDR3 coding DNA: TGTGCCAGCAGCTTAGGGCTAGCGGGATACAATGAGCAGTTCTTC. Translated, it gives CASSLGLAGYNEQFF.

The chain links TRBV6-5 to TRBJ1-2; D may be TRBD1 (6 bases). V lost 6 bases to trimming and J lost 2 bases, with 7 bases between them. Germline CDR1 and CDR2: MNHEY and SVGAGI. CDR3 length: 12 residues. CDR3 in amino acids: CASSGQNYGYTF. CDR3 coding DNA: TGTGCCAGCAGCGGACAGAACTATGGCTACACCTTC.

The chain's CDR3 is CASSLGREMLDTQYF. CDR3 sequence (DNA): TGTGCCAGCAGCTTAGGACGGGAGATGTTAGATACGCAGTATTTT. The rearrangement joins TRBV13 to TRBJ2-3, with TRBD2 as a possible D gene (6 bases). Trimming shortened V by 0 bases and J by 5 bases, and 12 bases separated the two germline ends. In germline, CDR1 is PRHDT, CDR2 FYEKMQ (reference sequence). The CDR3 has 15 amino acids.

The gene calls are TRBV9 and TRBJ2-3; no clear D. Germline lookup yields CDR1 SGDLS and CDR2 YYNGEE. The CDR3 runs to 15 residues. Trimming took 0 bases from V and 0 from J, leaving 8 bases between them. The CDR3 DNA sequence: TGTGCCAGCAGCGTAGGGGAAGCTAGCACAGATACGCAGTATTTT. Its protein product is CASSVGEASTDTQYF.

CDR3 sequence reads: CAAKGPRGTGSLWANVLTF. CDR3 nucleotides: TGCGCCGCGAAAGGGCCCCGCGGGACGGGCTCTTTATGGGCCAACGTCCTGACTTTC. The V and J genes are TRBV10-1 and TRBJ2-6; D is possibly TRBD2 (6 bases). The V gene lost 11 bases and the J gene lost 5 bases, with 31 bases spanning the gap. This CDR3 is built from 19 residues. Germline V gives CDR1 WNHNN, CDR2 SYGVQD (reference sequence).

The rearrangement uses TRBV6-5 and TRBJ2-2; 8 bases agree with TRBD2. This CDR3 region has 15 residues. Germline assignment: CDR1 MNHEY and CDR2 SVGAGI. With V trimmed by 0 bases and J by 6 bases, 3 bases remained unmatched. Here the CDR3 reads CASSYSNSGAGELFF. The CDR3, as DNA: TGTGCCAGCAGTTACTCGAATAGCGGGGCCGGGGAGCTGTTTTTT.